This T cell receptor beta chain was recorded in a study of shared clonotypes between healthy human individuals. The CDR3 spans 14 residues. Germline loops: CDR1 MNHEY, CDR2 SMNVEV (reference sequence). Study-level results: Clonotype sharing among the donors was expected to vary with sequencing depth. Exclusively blood specimens were collected; tissue repertoires likely differ.

Comment on this clone: Its antigen is not known.

Original processing methods: ImmunoSEQ output lacked quality scores and full-length reads, limiting matched filtering. The assay was immunoSEQ multiplex PCR, and TCRdb's table has in-frame clones only and misses some. The DNA gave D and trimming, while V, J and clone size come from that table. This sample has approximately 510,000 clones, with 79% found just once. The sequenced sample consisted of PBMCs. J is TRBJ2-5 and V is TRBV27, with a possible D match to TRBD2 (5 bases). The J call may be wrong; the DNA end is better matched by TRBJ2-7. This clonotype was sampled from a woman between 40 and 55 years old in good health. Some clones in this sample may be carry-over from other donors' samples. The CDR3 coding sequence is TGTGCCAGCAGTTTAGGTCGGGGATCCTACGAGCAGTACTTC. Translated, it gives CASSLGRGSYEQYF.